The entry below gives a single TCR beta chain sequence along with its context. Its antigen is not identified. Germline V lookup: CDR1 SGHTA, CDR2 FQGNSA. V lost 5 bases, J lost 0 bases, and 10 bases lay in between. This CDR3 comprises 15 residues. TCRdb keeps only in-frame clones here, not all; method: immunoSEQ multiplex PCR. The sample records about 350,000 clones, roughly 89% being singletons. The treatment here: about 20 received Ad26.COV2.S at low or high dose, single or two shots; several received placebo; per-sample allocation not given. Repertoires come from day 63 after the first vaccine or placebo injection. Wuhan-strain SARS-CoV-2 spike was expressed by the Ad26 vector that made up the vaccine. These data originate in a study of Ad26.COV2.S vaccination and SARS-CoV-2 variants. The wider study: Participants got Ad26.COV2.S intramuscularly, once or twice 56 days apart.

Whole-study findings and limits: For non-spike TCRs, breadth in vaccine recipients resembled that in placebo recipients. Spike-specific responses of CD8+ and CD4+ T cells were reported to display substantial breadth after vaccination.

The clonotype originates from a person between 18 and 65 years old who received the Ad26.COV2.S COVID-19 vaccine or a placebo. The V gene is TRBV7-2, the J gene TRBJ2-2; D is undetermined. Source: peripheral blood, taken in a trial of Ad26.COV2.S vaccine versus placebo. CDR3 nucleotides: TGTGCCAGCAGCCCCGACCCTTCGAACACCGGGGAGCTGTTTTTT. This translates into CASSPDPSNTGELFF. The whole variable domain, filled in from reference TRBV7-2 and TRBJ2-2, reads GAGVSQSPSNKVTEKGKDVELRCDPISGHTALYWYRQSLGQGLEFLIYFQGNSAPDKSGLPSDRFSAERTGGSVSTLTIQRTQQEDSAVYLCASSPDPSNTGELFFGEGSRLTVL.